Each of the 31 T cell receptor beta chains below was sequenced from the same sample in a study of low-dose radiotherapy and immunotherapy resistance in tumors. Specified time point: before trial treatment. Covering alpha and beta chains, TRAV- and TRBV-specific primers were used for the first-strand cDNA. TCRs underwent 20 PCR cycles of amplification with a constant-region primer and V-primer adapter. TCRdb redid the calling of the reads with MiXCR, one entry per CDR3 protein. The repertoire holds under 90,000 distinct CDR3 sequences, with over 15% as singletons. This sample comprised PBMCs, obtained before treatment. These receptors came from a male donor with prostate cancer.

This clonotype was seen at least ten times. The rearrangement joins TRBV4-1 to TRBJ1-1, with D hard to call. CDR1 and CDR2 from the germline V gene are MGHRA and YSYEKL. CDR3 length: 13 residues. V was pared by 0 bases and J by 5 bases, with 7 bases between. The CDR3 is CASSQERETEAFF. In DNA form, the CDR3 reads TGCGCCAGCAGCCAAGAAAGGGAAACTGAAGCTTTCTTT.

At least ten counts were recorded for this clonotype. This rearrangement joins TRBV24-1 to TRBJ1-1; the match to TRBD1 covers 9 bases. This CDR3 is built from 14 residues. V lost 7 bases and J lost 5; bases outside the gene matches: 7. Germline values: CDR1 KGHDR, CDR2 SFDVKD. Written as DNA, the CDR3 is TGTGCCACCAGATACAGGGGGCGTAGAACTGAAGCTTTCTTT. It translates to CATRYRGRRTEAFF.

The rearrangement links TRBV9 to TRBJ2-1; D ambiguous. The germline CDR1 and CDR2 sequences are SGDLS and YYNGEE. Trimming shortened V by 6 bases and J by 6 bases, and 16 bases separated the two germline ends. The CDR3 runs to 14 residues. Written as DNA, the CDR3 is TGTGCCAGCAACCCTGGGAATACCCGCAATGAGCAGTTCTTC. Amino acid sequence: CASNPGNTRNEQFF.

This clonotype appeared many times. The rearrangement uses TRBV5-1 and TRBJ1-1; D might be TRBD1 (5 bases). The germline V and J ends were trimmed by 3 bases and 0 bases, with 18 bases remaining between them. CDR1 SGHRS and CDR2 YFSETQ come from the germline V gene. The CDR3 runs 17 residues. Written as DNA, the CDR3 is TGCGCCAGCAGCTCCAGAGCCCCCGGGGCAATGAACACTGAAGCTTTCTTT. Its protein is CASSSRAPGAMNTEAFF.

This clonotype came up a few times. This chain joins TRBV5-4 and TRBJ2-1, with TRBD1 matching 10 bases. Germline V lookup: CDR1 SGHNT, CDR2 YYREEE (reference sequence). Unmatched junction bases numbered 8, after V lost 4 bases and J lost 7 bases. This CDR3 is built from 15 residues. The CDR3 sequence is CASSLVLDRGNEQFF. For the CDR3, the DNA is TGTGCCAGCAGCCTCGTACTGGACAGGGGGAATGAGCAGTTCTTC.

V usage is TRBV10-3 and J usage is TRBJ1-3; TRBD1 matches 7 bases. CDR1 and CDR2 from the germline V gene are ENHRY and SYGVKD. The junction had 5 bases not matched to a gene; V was cut back by 4 bases and J by 2 bases. The CDR3 totals 15 residues. The CDR3 region is CAISAPDRAGNTIYF. As DNA, the CDR3 is TGTGCCATCAGTGCGCCCGACAGGGCTGGAAACACCATATATTTT.

This clonotype showed up many times. The DNA for the CDR3 is TGTGCCTGGAGTGTAGGACAATTGCGAAACACCATATATTTT. Translated: CAWSVGQLRNTIYF. The V and J genes are TRBV30 and TRBJ1-3; D possibly corresponds to TRBD1 (5 bases). Germline V CDR1 and CDR2: GTSNPN, SVGIG (reference sequence). Trimming stripped 0 bases from V and 5 bases from J, with 11 bases between. The CDR3 extends over 14 amino acids.

This clonotype has at least ten counts. V is TRBV7-8 and J is TRBJ2-6; D not certain. The CDR3 runs to 16 residues. With 2 bases removed from V and 1 base from J, the gap between germline ends came to 9 bases. Germline values: CDR1 SGHVS, CDR2 FQNEAQ. CDR3 in amino acids: CASSLNIGSGANVLTF. CDR3 bases: TGTGCCAGCAGCTTAAATATTGGATCTGGGGCCAACGTCCTGACTTTC.

The table lists this clonotype with many counts. CDR3 residues: CASSQRVRGRVPDTQYF. The CDR3 coding sequence is TGTGCCAGCAGCCAGCGGGTTAGGGGCCGGGTCCCAGATACGCAGTATTTT. J is TRBJ2-3 and V is TRBV3-1, with D perhaps given as TRBD1 or TRBD2 (5 bases each). The CDR3 spans 17 residues. V gave up 3 bases and J gave up 4 bases, with 20 bases separating them. Germline values: CDR1 LGHDT, CDR2 YNNKEL (reference sequence).

In its sample, this clonotype was seen many times. J is TRBJ2-1 and V is TRBV19; no clear D. CDR1 LNHDA and CDR2 SQIVND come from the germline V gene (reference sequence). V shed 3 bases and J shed 6 bases, with 9 bases lying between them. The CDR3 has 13 amino acids. CDR3 protein: CASSMGISNEQFF. The CDR3 bases are TGTGCCAGTAGTATGGGAATATCCAATGAGCAGTTCTTC.

At least ten counts were recorded for this clonotype. V usage is TRBV29-1 and J usage is TRBJ2-7; D gene unclear. Germline CDR1 SQVTM, CDR2 ANQGSEA. This CDR3 region has 13 residues. The V end lost 2 bases, the J end lost 0 bases, and 8 bases lay between the germline ends. The CDR3 is CSVELASSYEQYF. The CDR3 DNA reads as TGCAGCGTTGAATTAGCCAGCTCCTACGAGCAGTACTTC.

This clonotype showed up many times. The chain employs TRBV5-1 and TRBJ2-7; D remains unclear. The CDR3 runs 14 residues. The V end lost 0 bases, the J end lost 3 bases, and 10 bases lay between the germline ends. The V gene's germline CDR1 is SGHRS and CDR2 YFSETQ. In DNA, the CDR3 is TGCGCCAGCAGCTTGGCCGACACCGGCTACGAGCAGTACTTC. It codes for CASSLADTGYEQYF.

This clonotype was observed many times. The rearrangement uses TRBV4-1 and TRBJ2-1, with 12 positions matching TRBD2. Germline loops: CDR1 MGHRA, CDR2 YSYEKL. This CDR3 comprises 16 residues. V shed 3 bases and J 7 bases; nucleotides not matched to a gene: 7. The CDR3 reads CASSQSLAGGLNEQFF. The CDR3 DNA sequence: TGCGCCAGCAGCCAGTCTCTAGCGGGGGGGTTGAATGAGCAGTTCTTC.

The table lists this clonotype with a few counts. The chain couples TRBV6-1 to TRBJ2-1; TRBD1 agrees at 8 bases. Per the germline V gene, CDR1 is MNHNS and CDR2 is SASEGT. This CDR3 contains 10 residues. J was trimmed by 12 bases and V by 7 bases; bases with no gene match: 2. As DNA, the CDR3 is TGTGCCAGCACAGGGGGCGTGCAGTTCTTC. Translating it yields CASTGGVQFF.

In this sample, this clonotype turned up many times. The rearrangement joins TRBV7-2 to TRBJ2-7; D is undetermined. The CDR3 has 12 residues. Germline values: CDR1 SGHTA, CDR2 FQGNSA. Deletions cut 5 bases from V and 3 bases from J, with 8 bases between. CDR3 coding DNA: TGTGCCAGCAGCCTCCTGAACTACGAGCAGTACTTC. Amino acid sequence: CASSLLNYEQYF.

In DNA, the CDR3 is TGTGCCAGCAGCCAAGGGACAGGGCGCTCACCCCTCCACTTT. Amino acid sequence: CASSQGTGRSPLHF. The chain carries TRBV3-1 and TRBJ1-6; 8 positions match TRBD1. This CDR3 region has 14 residues. Germline CDR1 reads LGHDT; CDR2 reads YNNKEL (reference sequence). J was trimmed by 10 bases and V by 1 base; bases with no gene match: 3.

This clonotype was seen repeatedly, ten times or more. The chain carries TRBV12-3 or TRBV12-4 and TRBJ2-1; 10 bases are shared with TRBD1. CDR3 length: 15 residues. J gave up 6 bases and V 5 bases, and 7 bases lay outside the gene matches. This CDR3 is CASSPRQGASNEQFF. The CDR3 DNA sequence: TGTGCCAGCAGTCCGCGACAGGGGGCCAGCAATGAGCAGTTCTTC.

This chain joins TRBV4-1 and TRBJ2-1; TRBD1 or TRBD2 may be the D gene (5 bases each). Per germline, CDR1 MGHRA and CDR2 YSYEKL. The CDR3 contains 17 residues. V was cut by 2 bases and J by 0 bases, with 14 bases left in between. CDR3 sequence (DNA): TGCGCCAGCAGCCAATCCGGGACCCCAAGCTCCTACAATGAGCAGTTCTTC. Translated: CASSQSGTPSSYNEQFF.

This clonotype has ten or more counts. The chain joins TRBV5-1 to TRBJ1-4; 7 bases align to TRBD1. Germline-derived CDR1 and CDR2 are SGHRS and YFSETQ. The CDR3 covers 16 residues. Trimming cost V 0 bases and J 7 bases; bases outside gene matches: 9. In nucleotides, the CDR3 is TGCGCCAGCAGCTTGGGGTATGAAGGGGGCGGTGAAAAACTGTTTTTT. Protein sequence: CASSLGYEGGGEKLFF.

The sample holds many counts of this clonotype. This sequence joins TRBV20-1 and TRBJ2-3, with unresolved D. Germline assignment: CDR1 DFQATT and CDR2 SNEGSKA (reference sequence). Trimming stripped 7 bases from V and 4 bases from J, with 9 bases between. This CDR3 is built from 11 residues. The CDR3 reads CSGVRADTQYF. In DNA form, the CDR3 reads TGCAGTGGAGTTAGGGCAGATACGCAGTATTTT.

This clonotype occurred many times. The rearrangement links TRBV5-4 to TRBJ2-1; 9 bases align to TRBD2. The CDR3 consists of 16 residues. The germline V gene encodes CDR1 SGHNT and CDR2 YYREEE (reference sequence). Trimming at V came to 0 bases and at J to 5 bases, leaving 6 bases not matched to a gene. The CDR3 region is CASSLERAGGDNEQFF. In nucleotides, the CDR3 is TGTGCCAGCAGCTTGGAAAGGGCGGGGGGGGACAATGAGCAGTTCTTC. Using reference TRBV5-4 and TRBJ2-1 for the parts outside the CDR3, the full variable domain is ETGVTQSPTHLIKTRGQQVTLRCSSQSGHNTVSWYQQALGQGPQFIFQYYREEENGRGNFPPRFSGLQFPNYSSELNVNALELDDSALYLCASSLERAGGDNEQFFGPGTRLTVL.

This clonotype came up many times. This chain uses TRBV7-2 with TRBJ1-1, with a weak D call TRBD1 (6 bases). The germline V gene has CDR1 SGHTA and CDR2 FQGNSA. The CDR3 spans 12 residues. V gave up 5 bases and J gave up 7 bases, with 11 bases separating them. The CDR3 DNA reads TGTGCCAGCAGCCGCGGGACACTTGAAGCTTTCTTT. Translation: CASSRGTLEAFF. Using reference TRBV7-2 and TRBJ1-1 for the parts outside the CDR3, the full variable domain is GAGVSQSPSNKVTEKGKDVELRCDPISGHTALYWYRQSLGQGLEFLIYFQGNSAPDKSGLPSDRFSAERTGGSVSTLTIQRTQQEDSAVYLCASSRGTLEAFFGQGTRLTVV.

This clonotype was observed many times. A read error may account for a junction end that differs from germline. The chain links TRBV5-1 to TRBJ2-7, with D maybe TRBD1 (6 bases). The CDR3 is 13 amino acids. Germline V lookup: CDR1 SGHRS, CDR2 YFSETQ. The CDR3 is CASSLTGAYEQYF. CDR3 DNA sequence: TGTGCCAGCAGCCTGACAGGTGCCTACGAGCAGTACTTC.

This clonotype has at least ten counts. The chain couples TRBV29-1 to TRBJ1-2, with TRBD1 matching 10 bases. CDR1 is SQVTM, CDR2 ANQGSEA, per germline. The CDR3 loop spans 12 amino acids. With 4 bases clipped from V and 5 bases from J, the junction kept 1 base outside the gene matches. The CDR3 loop reads CSVGTGGYGYTF. Written as DNA, the CDR3 is TGCAGCGTTGGGACAGGGGGGTATGGCTACACCTTC.

This clonotype was detected ten times or more. This sequence joins TRBV4-3 and TRBJ2-7; possibly TRBD2 for D (6 bases). The CDR3 runs 15 residues. The V gene lost 0 bases and the J gene lost 6 bases, with 15 bases spanning the gap. Germline V gene data show CDR1 as LGHNA and CDR2 as YSLEER. CDR3: CASSQDIGGWLEQYF. The CDR3 bases are TGCGCCAGCAGCCAAGATATCGGGGGTTGGCTCGAGCAGTACTTC.

The rearrangement uses TRBV9 and TRBJ1-3; D gene uncertain. V lost 6 bases to trimming and J lost 1 base, with 8 bases between them. This CDR3 spans 13 amino acids. Germline V CDR1 and CDR2: SGDLS, YYNGEE. CDR3 loop: CASTNPSGNTIYF. As DNA, the CDR3 is TGTGCCAGCACTAATCCGTCTGGAAACACCATATATTTT.

The V call is TRBV5-1, the J call TRBJ2-7; 11 bases are shared with TRBD2. This CDR3 has 14 amino acids. The germline CDR1 and CDR2 sequences are SGHRS and YFSETQ. J was trimmed by 7 bases and V by 5 bases; bases with no gene match: 8. CDR3 DNA: TGCGCCAGCAGAAGTAGCGGGGGGGCCGAAGAGCAGTACTTC. The encoded protein is CASRSSGGAEEQYF.

This chain uses TRBV6-6 with TRBJ2-5, with 7 bases lining up with TRBD2. In germline, CDR1 is MNHNY, CDR2 SVGAGI (reference sequence). The CDR3 spans 15 residues. J gave up 1 base and V 6 bases, and 8 bases lay outside the gene matches. CDR3 nucleotide sequence: TGTGCCAGCAGGTCGAGGGACTACTCCCAAGAGACCCAGTACTTC. Its protein is CASRSRDYSQETQYF.

This clonotype appeared a few times. Since a far larger clone is one base different, this is likely a read error. The rearrangement links TRBV5-3 to TRBJ1-5; 7 bases line up with TRBD1. TRBV5-3 has ORF status, its function being uncertain. The length of the CDR3 is 13 residues. CDR3 bases: TGTGCCAGCAGCTCGACAGGGTATCAGCCCCAGCATTTT. Residues: CASSSTGYQPQHF.

The table lists this clonotype with many counts. The rearrangement uses TRBV29-1 and TRBJ1-2; no definite D call. Trimming cost V 6 bases and J 3 bases, with 17 bases left between them. This CDR3 comprises 14 residues. Germline CDR1 is SQVTM and CDR2 is ANQGSEA. In DNA form, the CDR3 reads TGCAGCGTCAAGGTCCCCAAAGAAGACTATGGCTACACCTTC. Its translation is CSVKVPKEDYGYTF. Looking up the rest from reference TRBV29-1 and TRBJ1-2 gives the full variable domain: SAVISQKPSRDICQRGTSLTIQCQVDSQVTMMFWYRQQPGQSLTLIATANQGSEATYESGFVIDKFPISRPNLTFSTLTVSNMSPEDSSIYLCSVKVPKEDYGYTFGSGTRLTVV.

Ten or more counts support this clonotype. The genes are TRBV10-1 and TRBJ2-5; possible D gene TRBD1, 5 bases. The CDR3 is 14 residues long. Germline V gene sequence: CDR1 WNHNN, CDR2 SYGVQD (reference sequence). V was trimmed by 4 bases and J by 2 bases, leaving 11 bases between them. CDR3 nucleotide sequence: TGCGCCAGCAGTGGCCGGACACAACAAGAGACCCAGTACTTC. Its protein product is CASSGRTQQETQYF.